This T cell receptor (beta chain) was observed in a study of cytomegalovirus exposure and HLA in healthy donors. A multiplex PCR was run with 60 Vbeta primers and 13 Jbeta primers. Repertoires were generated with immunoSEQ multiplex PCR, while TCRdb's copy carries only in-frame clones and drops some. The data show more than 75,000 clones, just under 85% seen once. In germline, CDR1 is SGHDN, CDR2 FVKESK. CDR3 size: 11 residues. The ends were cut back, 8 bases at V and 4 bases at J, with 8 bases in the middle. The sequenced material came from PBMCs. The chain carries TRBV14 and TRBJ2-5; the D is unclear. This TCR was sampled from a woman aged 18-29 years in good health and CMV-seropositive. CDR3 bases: TGTGCCAGCTCTACGTCAGAGACCCAGTACTTC. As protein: CASSTSETQYF.